The 14 T cell receptor beta chains below were found in one sample sequenced in a study of T cells after yellow fever vaccination. TCRdb independently ran MiXCR on the 5' RACE reads; one entry per CDR3 protein. The table has fewer than 450,000 distinct CDR3 sequences, 11% seen once. The input for sequencing was PBMCs, taken on the day of the first yellow fever vaccination. The receptors here all came from a man between 18 and 29 years old who received the YFV17D yellow fever vaccine.

V is TRBV20-1 and J is TRBJ2-5, with 8 positions matching TRBD2. This CDR3 spans 14 amino acids. V gave up 5 bases and J gave up 1 base; unmatched junction bases: 6. CDR1 DFQATT and CDR2 SNEGSKA come from the germline V gene (reference sequence). The CDR3 bases are TGCAGTGCTCGTATAGGGACTAGCCAAGAGACCCAGTACTTC. This gives the protein CSARIGTSQETQYF.

The chain joins TRBV20-1 to TRBJ2-3, with 10 bases matching TRBD2. Germline V gene lookup returns CDR1 DFQATT and CDR2 SNEGSKA (reference sequence). The CDR3 length is 15 residues. J was trimmed by 4 bases and V by 5 bases; bases with no gene match: 9. CDR3 sequence (DNA): TGCAGTGCTCCGAGCGGGGGGGCTTGGGCAGATACGCAGTATTTT. It codes for CSAPSGGAWADTQYF.

The rearrangement uses TRBV29-1 and TRBJ2-1; weak D call: TRBD2 (6 bases). The CDR3 has 14 residues. The germline CDR1 and CDR2 sequences are SQVTM and ANQGSEA. The V end was cut by 6 bases, the J end by 9 bases, with 21 bases between. The CDR3 DNA follows: TGCAGCGTCCCCCGCAGTGGGGGGTATGCTGAGCAGTTCTTC. Protein product: CSVPRSGGYAEQFF.

This clonotype was picked up a small number of times. V usage is TRBV12-3 or TRBV12-4 and J usage is TRBJ1-6, with 9 bases that match TRBD1. J gave up 9 bases and V 6 bases, and 9 bases lay outside the gene matches. There are 15 residues in the CDR3. The CDR3 bases are TGTGCCAGCAGAGCCGGACAGGGGTCCCTTTCACCCCTCCACTTT. Its translation: CASRAGQGSLSPLHF.

This chain links TRBV24-1 with TRBJ2-1; D not resolved. Between the trimmed V and J ends, which lost 1 base and 8 bases, there was a span of 8 bases. Germline CDR1 is KGHDR and CDR2 is SFDVKD. This CDR3 spans 13 amino acids. CDR3 nucleotides: TGTGCCACCAGTGATTTCCGACGACATGAGCAGTTCTTC. Translated: CATSDFRRHEQFF.

This chain uses TRBV30 with TRBJ2-7, with D unresolved. Germline values: CDR1 GTSNPN, CDR2 SVGIG (reference sequence). This CDR3 is 13 amino acids long. The ends were cut back, 3 bases at V and 3 bases at J, with 12 bases in the middle. The CDR3 loop is CAWRGQVGYEQYF. The DNA of the CDR3 is TGTGCCTGGAGAGGTCAGGTGGGCTACGAGCAGTACTTC.

V is TRBV29-1 and J is TRBJ2-1; 10 nucleotides match TRBD2. The CDR3 is 14 amino acids. J was trimmed by 3 bases and V by 4 bases; bases with no gene match: 3. CDR1 and CDR2 from the germline V gene are SQVTM and ANQGSEA. The CDR3 loop is CSVGTSGDYNEQFF. CDR3 nucleotides: TGCAGCGTTGGCACTAGCGGGGACTACAATGAGCAGTTCTTC.

The chain recombines TRBV21-1 with TRBJ2-7; the D call in the table, TRBD1, was not verified against the DNA. TRBV21-1 is a pseudogene. The CDR3 consists of 14 residues. For the CDR3, the DNA is TGTGCCTACGCTGGCAGGGGAGTTTCGGGCGAGCAGTACGTC. It codes for CAYAGRGVSGEQYV.

V usage is TRBV10-2 and J usage is TRBJ2-7, with 8 nucleotides matching TRBD1. The CDR3 extends over 13 amino acids. The V gene end was trimmed by 7 bases and the J gene end by 2 bases; junction bases not matched to a gene: 4. The germline V gene encodes CDR1 WSHSY and CDR2 SAAADI. CDR3 region: CASTGQDAYEQYF. Here the CDR3 DNA reads TGCGCCAGCACGGGACAGGACGCCTACGAGCAGTACTTC.

In its sample, this clonotype was seen a few times. The J gene is TRBJ2-5, the V gene TRBV7-8, with a possible D match to TRBD2 (5 bases). V was shortened by 6 bases and J by 5 bases, with 13 bases between the two germline ends. The CDR3 runs 13 residues. CDR1 is SGHVS and CDR2 is FQNEAQ in the germline V gene. In nucleotides, the CDR3 is TGTGCCAGCAGTTACCATTCGGGGGAGACCCAGTACTTC. Translation gives CASSYHSGETQYF.

The chain links TRBV5-1 to TRBJ1-6; 7 bases are shared with TRBD1. Looked up from germline, CDR1 is SGHRS and CDR2 is YFSETQ. The CDR3 is 14 residues long. V gave up 3 bases and J gave up 10 bases; unmatched junction bases: 7. The DNA for the CDR3 is TGCGCCAGCAGCTCGGGACAGCCCGGATCACCCCTCCACTTT. The encoded protein is CASSSGQPGSPLHF.

This sequence joins TRBV5-6 and TRBJ2-7; D gene uncertain. V lost 5 bases and J 7 bases, leaving 10 bases between the germline ends. CDR1 and CDR2 from the germline V gene are SGHDT and YYEEEE. The CDR3 totals 11 residues. This CDR3 is CASSWGMEQYV. In nucleotides, the CDR3 is TGTGCCAGCAGTTGGGGTATGGAGCAGTACGTC.

This rearrangement joins TRBV12-3 or TRBV12-4 to TRBJ2-1; 11 bases align to TRBD2. The V segment lost 6 bases and the J segment 8 bases; nucleotides outside the gene matches: 12. There are 16 residues in the CDR3. As DNA, the CDR3 is TGTGCCAGCAGCAAGATAGCGGGGGGGCCACACGATGAGCAGTTCTTC. This gives the protein CASSKIAGGPHDEQFF.

This clonotype appeared a few times. The V gene is TRBV9, the J gene TRBJ1-3; D perhaps matches TRBD1 (6 bases). The CDR3 totals 14 residues. The ends were cut back, 5 bases at V and 3 bases at J, with 12 bases in the middle. CDR1 is SGDLS and CDR2 is YYNGEE in the germline V gene. In nucleotides, the CDR3 is TGTGCCAGCAGTGAACAGGGCTTTGGAAACACCATATATTTT. This encodes CASSEQGFGNTIYF.